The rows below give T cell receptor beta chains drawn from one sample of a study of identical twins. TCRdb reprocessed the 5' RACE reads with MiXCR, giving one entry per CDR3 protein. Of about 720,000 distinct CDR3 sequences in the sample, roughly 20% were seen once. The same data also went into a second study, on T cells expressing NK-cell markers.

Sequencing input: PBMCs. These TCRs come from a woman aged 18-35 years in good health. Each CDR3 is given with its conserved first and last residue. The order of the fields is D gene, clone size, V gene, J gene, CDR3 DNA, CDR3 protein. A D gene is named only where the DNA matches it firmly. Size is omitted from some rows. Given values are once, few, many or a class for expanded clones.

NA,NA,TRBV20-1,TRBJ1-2,TGCAGTGCTAGAATTACTGATACTAACTATGGCTACACCTTC,CSARITDTNYGYTF
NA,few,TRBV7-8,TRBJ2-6,TGTGCCAGCAGCTTAGAGAGGGGGGCCAACGTCCTGACTTTC,CASSLERGANVLTF
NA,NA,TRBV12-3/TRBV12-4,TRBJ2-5,TGTGCCAGCAGTTTAGATGGGGCCGCGGAGACCCAGTACTTC,CASSLDGAAETQYF
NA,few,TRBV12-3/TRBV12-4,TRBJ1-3,TGTGCCAGCAGCCTACTAGGAGACACCATATATTTT,CASSLLGDTIYF
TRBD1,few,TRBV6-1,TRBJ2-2,TGTGCCAGCATCAGGGGGCAGGAAATCGGGGAGCTGTTTTTT,CASIRGQEIGELFF
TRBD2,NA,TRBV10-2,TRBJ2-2,TGCGCCAGCAGGGTTCTAGCGGGCACAAATGTCGGGGAGCTGTTTTTT,CASRVLAGTNVGELFF
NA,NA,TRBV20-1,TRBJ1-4,TGCAGTGCTAGTACAGGGTTAGGGGAAAAACTGTTTTTT,CSASTGLGEKLFF
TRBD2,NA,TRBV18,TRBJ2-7,TGTGCCAGCTCACCACCTGTGGGAGCGGGAGCGGCCGAGCAGTACTTC,CASSPPVGAGAAEQYF
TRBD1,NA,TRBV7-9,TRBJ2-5,TGTGCCAGCAGTTTCCAGGGACAGGTGAAGGAGACCCAGTACTTC,CASSFQGQVKETQYF
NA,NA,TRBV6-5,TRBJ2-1,TGTGCCTGCAGTTCATCGCGGGGTCTCTATGAGCAGTTCTTC,CACSSSRGLYEQFF
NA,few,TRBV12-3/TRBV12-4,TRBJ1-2,TGTGCCAGCAGTGAACTTCGTCTCATTAACTATGGCTACACCTTC,CASSELRLINYGYTF
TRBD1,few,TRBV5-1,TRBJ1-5,TGCGCCAGCAGCTTGGGAGGGGGCGAGCCCCAGCATTTT,CASSLGGGEPQHF
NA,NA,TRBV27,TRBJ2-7,TGTGCCAGCAGTTCTGGCAGTCGCTACGAGCAGTACTTC,CASSSGSRYEQYF
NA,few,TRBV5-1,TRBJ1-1,TGCGCCAGCAGCTTGGCGAGTTTGAACACTGAAGCTTTCTTT,CASSLASLNTEAFF
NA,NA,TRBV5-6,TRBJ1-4,TGTGCCAGCAGCTTGCAAGAGATTCGGGAAAAACTGTTTTTT,CASSLQEIREKLFF
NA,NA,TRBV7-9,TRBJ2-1,TGTGCCAGCAGCCCCTCGGAGAGCTCCTACAATGAGCAGTTCTTC,CASSPSESSYNEQFF
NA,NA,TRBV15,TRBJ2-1,TGTGCCACCAGCAGAGACAGCGTTATTTACAATGAGCAGTTCTTC,CATSRDSVIYNEQFF
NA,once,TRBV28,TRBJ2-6,TGTGCCACCCCCTCCGGGAAGAACTCTGGGGCCAACGTCCTGACTTTC,CATPSGKNSGANVLTF
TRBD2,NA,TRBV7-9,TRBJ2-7,TGTGCCAGCAGCGAACGACTAGCGGGGTACGAGCAGTACTTC,CASSERLAGYEQYF
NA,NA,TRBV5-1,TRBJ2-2,TGCGCCAGCAGCTTAAAAGGATTTGCCGGGGAGCTGTTTTTT,CASSLKGFAGELFF
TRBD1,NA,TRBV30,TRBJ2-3,TGTGCCTGGAGTCCGACAGGGGGTACGCAGTATTTT,CAWSPTGGTQYF
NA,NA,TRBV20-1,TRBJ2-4,TGCAGTGCTAGTTCACTTGCTGACTTAAACATTCAGTACTTC,CSASSLADLNIQYF